The next 3 T cell receptor beta chains were all read from a single sample in a study of blood T cells in healthy people across ages. Primed by a sample-barcoded 5' primer and a J-beta primer mix, a second PCR proceeded for roughly 6 to 12 cycles. MiXCR, applied by TCRdb to the 5' RACE reads, yields one record per CDR3 protein. The sample holds 920,000 or so distinct CDR3 sequences, more than 35% seen once. Specimen: blood. The receptor set was obtained from a woman aged 55-70 years in good health.

The rearrangement joins TRBV4-1 to TRBJ1-1; D is unclear. CDR3 length: 19 amino acids. V lost 1 base, J lost 0 bases, and 21 bases lay in between. CDR1 is MGHRA, CDR2 YSYEKL, per germline. CDR3 sequence reads: CASSQGLADEGVMNTEAFF. The CDR3 DNA reads TGCGCCAGCAGCCAAGGATTGGCCGATGAGGGAGTCATGAACACTGAAGCTTTCTTT.

This clonotype was recorded a few times. The genes are TRBV15 and TRBJ2-1; D not resolved. Trimming removed 0 bases from V and 3 bases from J, with 6 bases in between. The CDR3 consists of 14 residues. Germline CDR1 and CDR2: LNHNV and YYDKDF (reference sequence). The CDR3 protein is CATSRDPGYNEQFF. CDR3 nucleotides: TGTGCCACCAGCAGAGATCCCGGCTACAATGAGCAGTTCTTC.

A few counts support this clonotype. This rearrangement joins TRBV12-3 or TRBV12-4 to TRBJ2-1, with 11 bases that match TRBD2. This CDR3 contains 16 residues. Germline trimming cut 6 bases from V and 3 bases from J; bases unmatched to any gene: 7. The CDR3 loop is CASRTLAGGLYNEQFF. The CDR3 nucleotides read TGTGCCAGCAGAACCCTAGCGGGAGGACTCTACAATGAGCAGTTCTTC.